The entry below gives a single T cell receptor beta chain sequence along with its context. Its antigen is currently unknown. This specimen comes from a study of OX40 agonist ivuxolimab in advanced cancers. Study as a whole: Patients were 82.7% male with ages roughly 20 to 90, mean about 60.

Study-wide results and caveats: In general, CD8+ T cells held more expanded clones than CD4+ did, on average. Dose levels from 0.1 to 3.0 mg/kg saw CD4+ and CD8+ blood T cells expand clonally by week 6. Low normalized T-cell clonal expansion also characterized some of the nonresponders.

Method: immunoSEQ multiplex PCR; TCRdb's copy keeps in-frame clones and lacks some. Here the sample spans 65,000 to 80,000 clones, around nine tenths being singletons. Germline CDR1 is SGHNT and CDR2 is YYREEE (reference sequence). The CDR3 is made up of 17 amino acids. The V and J ends lost 2 bases and 3 bases, in that order; junction bases with no gene match: 10. The chain carries TRBV5-4 and TRBJ1-5, with TRBD1 identical over 8 bases. This TCR came from an adult with an advanced solid tumor such as melanoma, head and neck, liver or kidney cancer. This sample comprised CD4+ or CD8+ T cells sorted from blood, obtained in a trial of the OX40 agonist ivuxolimab. The CDR3 loop reads CASSLQFQGAPNQPQHF. DNA of the CDR3: TGTGCCAGCAGCTTACAATTCCAGGGGGCCCCCAATCAGCCCCAGCATTTT.